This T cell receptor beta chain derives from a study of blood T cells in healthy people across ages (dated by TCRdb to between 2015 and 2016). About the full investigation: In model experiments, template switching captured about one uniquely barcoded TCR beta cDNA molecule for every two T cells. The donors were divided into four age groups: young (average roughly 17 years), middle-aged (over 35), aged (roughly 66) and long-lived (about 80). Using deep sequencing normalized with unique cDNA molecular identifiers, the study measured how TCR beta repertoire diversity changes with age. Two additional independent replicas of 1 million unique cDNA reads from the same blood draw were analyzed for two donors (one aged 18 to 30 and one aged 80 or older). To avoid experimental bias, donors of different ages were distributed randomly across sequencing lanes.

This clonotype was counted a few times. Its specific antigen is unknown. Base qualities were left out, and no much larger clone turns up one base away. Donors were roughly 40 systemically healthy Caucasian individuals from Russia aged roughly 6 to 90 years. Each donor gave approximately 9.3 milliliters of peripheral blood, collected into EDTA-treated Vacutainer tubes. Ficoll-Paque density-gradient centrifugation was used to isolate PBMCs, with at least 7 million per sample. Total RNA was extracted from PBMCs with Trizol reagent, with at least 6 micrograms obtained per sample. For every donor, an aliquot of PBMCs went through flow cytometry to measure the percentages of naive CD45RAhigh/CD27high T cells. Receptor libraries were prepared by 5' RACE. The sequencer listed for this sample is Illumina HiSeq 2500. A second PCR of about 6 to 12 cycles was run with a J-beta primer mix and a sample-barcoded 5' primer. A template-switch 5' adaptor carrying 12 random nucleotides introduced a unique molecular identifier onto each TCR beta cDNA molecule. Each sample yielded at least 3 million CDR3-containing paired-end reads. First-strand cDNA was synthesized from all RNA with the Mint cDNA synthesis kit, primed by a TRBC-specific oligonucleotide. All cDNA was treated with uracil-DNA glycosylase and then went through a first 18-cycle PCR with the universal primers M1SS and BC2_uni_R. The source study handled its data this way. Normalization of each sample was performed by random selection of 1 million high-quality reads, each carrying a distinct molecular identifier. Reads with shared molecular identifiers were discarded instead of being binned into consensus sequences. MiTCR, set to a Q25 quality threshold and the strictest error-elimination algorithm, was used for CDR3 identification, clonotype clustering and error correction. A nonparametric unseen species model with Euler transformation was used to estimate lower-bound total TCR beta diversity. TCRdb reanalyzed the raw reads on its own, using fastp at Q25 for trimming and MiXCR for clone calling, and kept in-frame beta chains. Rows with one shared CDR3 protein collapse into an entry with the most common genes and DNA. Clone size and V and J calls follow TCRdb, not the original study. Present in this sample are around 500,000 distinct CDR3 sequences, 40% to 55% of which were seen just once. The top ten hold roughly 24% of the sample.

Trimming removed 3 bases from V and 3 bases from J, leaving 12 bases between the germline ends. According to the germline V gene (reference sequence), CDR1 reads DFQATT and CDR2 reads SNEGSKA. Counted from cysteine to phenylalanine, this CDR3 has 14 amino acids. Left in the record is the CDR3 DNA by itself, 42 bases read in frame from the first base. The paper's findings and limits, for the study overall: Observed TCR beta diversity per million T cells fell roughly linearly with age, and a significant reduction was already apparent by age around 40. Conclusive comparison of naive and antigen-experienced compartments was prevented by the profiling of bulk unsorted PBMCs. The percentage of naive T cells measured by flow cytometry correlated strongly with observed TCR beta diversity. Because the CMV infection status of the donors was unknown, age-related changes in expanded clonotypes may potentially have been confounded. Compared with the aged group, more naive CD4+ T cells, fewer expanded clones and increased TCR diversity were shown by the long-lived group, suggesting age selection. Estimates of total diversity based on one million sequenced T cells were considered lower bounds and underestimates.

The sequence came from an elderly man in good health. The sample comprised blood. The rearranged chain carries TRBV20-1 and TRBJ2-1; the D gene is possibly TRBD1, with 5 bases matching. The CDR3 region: CSASRGTLYNEQFF. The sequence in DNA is TGCAGTGCTAGTAGGGGAACACTCTACAATGAGCAGTTCTTC.